A single sample is the source of the 10 T cell receptor beta chains below, sequenced in a study of blood T cells in healthy people across ages. The use of a sample-barcoded 5' primer and a J-beta primer mix characterized a second PCR of 7 to 11 cycles. TCRdb re-analysed the 5' RACE reads in MiXCR, keeping a single row per CDR3 protein. The table includes about 1.1 million distinct CDR3 sequences, more than 30% detected once. Specimen: blood. Source of these receptors: a man younger than 35 in good health.

The chain links TRBV5-1 to TRBJ1-2; no clear D gene. Per the germline V gene, CDR1 is SGHRS and CDR2 is YFSETQ. V shed 4 bases and J shed 7 bases, with 17 bases lying between them. The CDR3 contains 14 residues. The DNA for the CDR3 is TGCGCCAGCAGCGTGGCGACCGAGGCTGTTGGCTACACCTTC. Translation gives CASSVATEAVGYTF.

This sequence joins TRBV7-9 and TRBJ2-1; 10 bases map to TRBD2. There are 16 residues in the CDR3. The V and J ends lost 5 bases and 4 bases, in that order; junction bases with no gene match: 8. Germline CDR1 reads SEHNR; CDR2 reads FQNEAQ (reference sequence). DNA of the CDR3: TGTGCCAGCAGCGAGACCCAGCGGGGGGGTTACAATGAGCAGTTCTTC. Protein: CASSETQRGGYNEQFF.

This chain uses TRBV4-3 with TRBJ2-3; the D is unclear. Germline CDR1 is LGHNA and CDR2 is YSLEER. The CDR3 spans 16 residues. V was cut by 1 base and J by 2 bases, with 13 bases left in between. CDR3 residues: CASSQVVLRTTDTQYF. In DNA, the CDR3 is TGCGCCAGCAGCCAAGTCGTCTTGCGGACCACAGATACGCAGTATTTT.

This clonotype came up a few times. The rearrangement links TRBV29-1 to TRBJ1-5; the match to TRBD1 covers 10 bases. Germline CDR1 SQVTM, CDR2 ANQGSEA. The CDR3 totals 17 residues. CDR3 protein: CSRDRGTMIYSNQPQHF. The CDR3 DNA is TGCAGTCGGGACAGGGGTACAATGATTTATAGCAATCAGCCCCAGCATTTT. Full variable domain (remainder filled in from reference TRBV29-1 and TRBJ1-5): SAVISQKPSRDICQRGTSLTIQCQVDSQVTMMFWYRQQPGQSLTLIATANQGSEATYESGFVIDKFPISRPNLTFSTLTVSNMSPEDSSIYLCSRDRGTMIYSNQPQHFGDGTRLSIL.

The V and J genes are TRBV5-1 and TRBJ1-4, with 8 bases fitting TRBD1. CDR3 size: 14 residues. Germline V CDR1 and CDR2: SGHRS, YFSETQ. V trimming: 0 bases; J trimming: 8 bases; junction bases outside the gene matches: 3. The CDR3 is CASSLGQGPEKLFF. The DNA for the CDR3 is TGCGCCAGCAGCTTGGGACAGGGGCCGGAAAAACTGTTTTTT.

V usage is TRBV29-1 and J usage is TRBJ1-2; 7 bases align to TRBD1. Germline V gene lookup returns CDR1 SQVTM and CDR2 ANQGSEA. CDR3 length equals 16 residues. The V segment lost 2 bases and the J segment 3 bases; nucleotides outside the gene matches: 12. The CDR3 region has the DNA TGCAGCGTTGAATTCCCGGGCGAGGGGGCGGACTATGGCTACACCTTC. Its translation: CSVEFPGEGADYGYTF.

This clonotype has a handful of counts. The V call is TRBV11-2, the J call TRBJ2-3, with 8 bases that match TRBD2. V was pared by 5 bases and J by 2 bases, with 9 bases of the junction left unmatched. The CDR3 has 16 amino acids. The germline V gene has CDR1 SGHAT and CDR2 FQNNGV. The CDR3 DNA reads TGTGCCAGCAGCCTCTACCGGGGGGGGAACACAGATACGCAGTATTTT. Amino acid sequence: CASSLYRGGNTDTQYF. Full variable domain (remainder filled in from reference TRBV11-2 and TRBJ2-3): EAGVAQSPRYKIIEKRQSVAFWCNPISGHATLYWYQQILGQGPKLLIQFQNNGVVDDSQLPKDRFSAERLKGVDSTLKIQPAKLEDSAVYLCASSLYRGGNTDTQYFGPGTRLTVL.

A single count supports this clonotype. The chain employs TRBV20-1 and TRBJ2-3; 10 bases match TRBD1. The germline V gene encodes CDR1 DFQATT and CDR2 SNEGSKA (reference sequence). This CDR3 contains 17 residues. Trimming at V came to 0 bases and at J to 3 bases, leaving 9 bases not matched to a gene. In nucleotides, the CDR3 is TGCAGTGCTAGAGAGGGACCCAGGGACAGGGGTACAGATACGCAGTATTTT. This gives the protein CSAREGPRDRGTDTQYF.

This clonotype was seen at least ten times. V gene TRBV10-3 combines with J gene TRBJ2-3; the match to TRBD2 covers 7 bases. This CDR3 contains 13 residues. Germline values: CDR1 ENHRY, CDR2 SYGVKD. With 11 bases clipped from V and 4 bases from J, the junction kept 9 bases outside the gene matches. The CDR3 here is CAAGGLVADTQYF. CDR3 bases: TGTGCCGCCGGGGGGTTAGTCGCAGATACGCAGTATTTT.

This clonotype was detected a few times. This sequence joins TRBV7-2 and TRBJ1-2; 7 bases match TRBD1. Germline V gene sequence: CDR1 SGHTA, CDR2 FQGNSA. CDR3 size: 15 residues. V lost 5 bases and J lost 1; bases outside the gene matches: 7. The CDR3 is CASSRQGSNNYGYTF. In DNA form, the CDR3 reads TGTGCCAGCAGCAGACAGGGATCTAATAACTATGGCTACACCTTC.